The clone carrying this T cell receptor beta chain was picked up one time. Its specificity is not known. These data belong to a study of cytomegalovirus exposure and HLA in healthy donors. The study's findings and limits: Presence/absence analyses treated sequencing depth as roughly uniform across donors. Associated with cytomegalovirus, according to the listing, were 150 to 200 TCR beta chains. A later analysis revealed that TCR association rates differed between HLA loci, peaking at DRB1 and bottoming out at HLA-C.

PCR amplification relied on 60 Vbeta primers (plus 13 Jbeta primers). Generated by immunoSEQ multiplex PCR, the TCRdb table keeps only in-frame clones and is missing some. Of about 110,000 clones detected, roughly 82% appear once; the ten largest clones hold 2% to 3%. Losses at the gene ends were 3 bases for V and 5 bases for J; bases not matched to a gene: 5. The germline CDR1 and CDR2 sequences are MNHNY and SVGAGI (reference sequence). The CDR3 has 14 residues. The sequenced sample consisted of PBMCs. The sequence derives from a man younger than 40 in good health and CMV-seropositive. The chain employs TRBV6-6 and TRBJ1-2, with 8 bases that match TRBD1. The CDR3 protein is CASSYADRGYGYTF. In DNA form, the CDR3 reads TGTGCCAGCAGTTATGCAGACAGGGGATATGGCTACACCTTC.